The 21 T cell receptor beta chains below were found in one sample sequenced in a study of blood T cell repertoires in COVID-19. Sequencing used immunoSEQ multiplex PCR; TCRdb keeps in-frame clones, though not all of them. The table has about 230,000 clones, approximately 84% seen once. Sequencing was carried out using PBMCs or T cells enriched from blood (not recorded which). The receptors derive from a man between 60 and 75 years old who had recovered from COVID-19.

The chain joins TRBV24-1 to TRBJ2-1; 7 bases are a match to TRBD1. CDR3 length: 17 amino acids. The J segment lost 1 base and the V segment lost 2 bases, leaving 7 bases of the junction unmatched. Germline V lookup: CDR1 KGHDR, CDR2 SFDVKD. CDR3 amino acids: CATSDWSDRVSYNEQFF. CDR3 DNA: TGTGCCACCAGTGATTGGAGTGACAGGGTATCCTACAATGAGCAGTTCTTC.

This clone was detected a few times. The chain combines TRBV11-3 with TRBJ1-1; a weak D match, TRBD1 (5 bases). Germline V lookup: CDR1 SGHNT, CDR2 YENEEA. The ends were cut back, 1 base at V and 6 bases at J, with 9 bases in the middle. This CDR3 spans 13 amino acids. The CDR3 loop reads CASSLATGAEAFF. In nucleotides, the CDR3 is TGTGCCAGCAGCTTAGCCACAGGTGCTGAAGCTTTCTTT.

This sequence joins TRBV6-4 and TRBJ2-3; perhaps TRBD1 as D (8 bases). CDR1 and CDR2 (germline): MRHNA, SNTAGT. CDR3 length equals 14 residues. Trimming took 0 bases from V and 10 from J, leaving 14 bases between them. Here the CDR3 DNA reads TGTGCCAGCAGTGACTCGAACAGGGGGGGTTCGCAGTATTTT. Its protein product is CASSDSNRGGSQYF.

This rearrangement joins TRBV2 to TRBJ2-1; 9 nucleotides align to TRBD1. Germline-derived CDR1 and CDR2 are SNHLY and FYNNEI. The V and J ends lost 7 bases and 7 bases, in that order; junction bases with no gene match: 14. This CDR3 is built from 16 residues. The CDR3 loop is CASNPQLRQGENEQFF. The DNA for the CDR3 is TGTGCCAGCAACCCCCAACTAAGACAGGGGGAGAATGAGCAGTTCTTC.

The rearrangement joins TRBV30 to TRBJ1-6; no clear D gene. V was pared by 4 bases and J by 7 bases, with 8 bases between. CDR1 and CDR2 (germline): GTSNPN, SVGIG (reference sequence). The CDR3 consists of 12 residues. The CDR3: CAWTVRNSPLHF. As DNA, the CDR3 is TGTGCCTGGACAGTACGAAATTCACCCCTCCACTTT.

The genes are TRBV13 and TRBJ2-2, with 14 bases fitting TRBD2. The CDR3 has 19 residues. With 5 bases clipped from V and 2 bases from J, the junction kept 10 bases outside the gene matches. CDR1 and CDR2 from the germline V gene are PRHDT and FYEKMQ (reference sequence). CDR3 sequence (DNA): TGTGCCAGCAGCCGGGGACTAGCGGGGGCCCACTATAACACCGGGGAGCTGTTTTTT. It translates to CASSRGLAGAHYNTGELFF.

J is TRBJ2-1 and V is TRBV7-9, with TRBD2 identical over 13 bases. The CDR3 contains 17 residues. The V and J ends lost 3 bases and 7 bases, in that order; junction bases with no gene match: 9. The germline CDR1 and CDR2 sequences are SEHNR and FQNEAQ (reference sequence). CDR3 DNA: TGTGCCAGCAGCTTCGGGACTAGCGGGGCCACGATGAATGAGCAGTTCTTC. It codes for CASSFGTSGATMNEQFF.

This clone was seen once. V is TRBV7-2 and J is TRBJ2-5; D not certain. V lost 4 bases, J lost 5 bases, and 5 bases lay in between. Germline CDR1 is SGHTA and CDR2 is FQGNSA. The CDR3 runs to 11 residues. The CDR3 DNA is TGTGCCAGCAGCTCCCTGGAGACCCAGTACTTC. Its protein is CASSSLETQYF.

The chain joins TRBV13 to TRBJ2-3; D might be TRBD2 (6 bases). The CDR3 length is 17 residues. Germline CDR1 PRHDT, CDR2 FYEKMQ (reference sequence). V was clipped by 5 bases and J by 6 bases, with 24 bases between them. CDR3 in amino acids: CASSRTQRARREDTQYF. The CDR3 DNA reads as TGTGCCAGCAGCCGAACTCAGCGGGCCCGGCGTGAGGATACGCAGTATTTT. Variable domain in full (rest from reference TRBV13 and TRBJ2-3): AAGVIQSPRHLIKEKRETATLKCYPIPRHDTVYWYQQGPGQDPQFLISFYEKMQSDKGSIPDRFSAQQFSDYHSELNMSSLELGDSALYFCASSRTQRARREDTQYFGPGTRLTVL.

This chain connects TRBV7-2 to TRBJ1-2; D perhaps matches TRBD1 (5 bases). The CDR3 extends over 16 amino acids. Trimming took 5 bases from V and 4 from J, leaving 20 bases between them. Germline V gene sequence: CDR1 SGHTA, CDR2 FQGNSA. In DNA, the CDR3 is TGTGCCAGCAGCCCAGTGGGGGGGAGAAATAGCTATGGCTACACCTTC. As protein: CASSPVGGRNSYGYTF.

This clone was detected once. This chain uses TRBV10-3 with TRBJ1-5, with 10 bases identical to TRBD1. The V and J ends lost 6 bases and 6 bases, in that order; junction bases with no gene match: 5. Germline loops: CDR1 ENHRY, CDR2 SYGVKD. The CDR3 length is 14 residues. CDR3 coding DNA: TGTGCCATCAGCCAAGGACAGGGGGTTCAGCCCCAGCATTTT. Amino acid sequence: CAISQGQGVQPQHF.

This sequence joins TRBV7-2 and TRBJ2-7; D not certain. The germline V gene has CDR1 SGHTA and CDR2 FQGNSA. Trimming took off 1 base at V and 3 bases at J, with 7 bases between the two ends. The CDR3 consists of 13 residues. The CDR3 bases are TGTGCCAGCAGCTTAGTCCGTATCTACGAGCAGTACTTC. Translating gives CASSLVRIYEQYF.

CDR3 residues: CASSLDRVGTEAFF. The CDR3 region has the DNA TGTGCCAGCAGCTTGGACAGGGTGGGGACTGAAGCTTTCTTT. The rearrangement joins TRBV5-4 to TRBJ1-1; possibly TRBD1 for D (6 bases). With 0 bases removed from V and 5 bases from J, the gap between germline ends came to 11 bases. The CDR3 has 14 residues. CDR1 is SGHNT, CDR2 YYREEE, per germline (reference sequence).

This clone has a handful of counts. The rearrangement uses TRBV20-1 and TRBJ2-3, with TRBD2 identical over 8 bases. The germline V gene has CDR1 DFQATT and CDR2 SNEGSKA (reference sequence). The CDR3 runs to 15 residues. Trimming cost V 3 bases and J 4 bases; bases outside gene matches: 9. The CDR3, as DNA: TGCAGTGCTAGTAGGTCGGGGGGGGTCCCAGATACGCAGTATTTT. This sequence encodes CSASRSGGVPDTQYF.

The rearrangement links TRBV7-2 to TRBJ1-5, with TRBD1 matching 7 bases. The CDR3 length is 17 residues. Per the germline V gene, CDR1 is SGHTA and CDR2 is FQGNSA. The J segment lost 0 bases and the V segment lost 5 bases, leaving 10 bases of the junction unmatched. CDR3 coding DNA: TGTGCCAGCAGCCCCTATGGGACAGACCATAGCAATCAGCCCCAGCATTTT. This translates into CASSPYGTDHSNQPQHF.

The chain employs TRBV10-1 and TRBJ2-2; D is ambiguous. The CDR3 runs to 12 residues. V dropped 7 bases and J dropped 3 bases, with 6 bases sitting between them. The germline CDR1 and CDR2 sequences are WNHNN and SYGVQD (reference sequence). CDR3 residues: CASMRDTGELFF. The DNA for the CDR3 is TGCGCCAGCATGCGCGACACCGGGGAGCTGTTTTTT.

V gene TRBV6-5 combines with J gene TRBJ2-7; possibly TRBD1 for D (6 bases). V lost 6 bases, J lost 3 bases, and 12 bases lay in between. The CDR3 is 13 amino acids. Germline V gives CDR1 MNHEY, CDR2 SVGAGI. The CDR3: CASRVRQDYEQYF. In nucleotides, the CDR3 is TGTGCCAGCAGAGTGAGACAGGACTACGAGCAGTACTTC.

The chain combines TRBV25-1 with TRBJ1-1; TRBD1 agrees at 9 bases. There are 16 residues in the CDR3. Germline CDR1 is MGHDK and CDR2 is SYGVNS. The trim removed 2 bases at V and 3 bases at J, leaving 7 bases unmatched. CDR3 amino acids: CASSETGTGSDTEAFF. Written as DNA, the CDR3 is TGTGCCAGCAGTGAAACAGGGACAGGGTCGGACACTGAAGCTTTCTTT.

V usage is TRBV12-5 and J usage is TRBJ1-5, with D tentatively TRBD1 (5 bases). Per germline, CDR1 LGHNT and CDR2 FRNRAP. The V end lost 3 bases, the J end lost 5 bases, and 11 bases lay between the germline ends. The CDR3 contains 14 residues. The CDR3, as DNA: TGTGCTAGTGGTTTATGGACAACGGATCAGCCCCAGCATTTT. This sequence encodes CASGLWTTDQPQHF.

The chain recombines TRBV7-9 with TRBJ1-6; D remains ambiguous. The CDR3 has 13 amino acids. Trimming stripped 2 bases from V and 10 bases from J, with 9 bases between. Germline CDR1 reads SEHNR; CDR2 reads FQNEAQ (reference sequence). CDR3 sequence: CASSLRQRSPLHF. Written as DNA, the CDR3 is TGTGCCAGCAGCTTAAGACAACGCTCACCCCTCCACTTT. Full variable domain (missing parts from reference TRBV7-9 and TRBJ1-6): DTGVSQNPRHKITKRGQNVTFRCDPISEHNRLYWYRQTLGQGPEFLTYFQNEAQLEKSRLLSDRFSAERPKGSFSTLEIQRTEQGDSAMYLCASSLRQRSPLHFGNGTRLTVT.

The J gene is TRBJ2-3, the V gene TRBV19; 7 bases align to TRBD1. CDR1 and CDR2 from the germline V gene are LNHDA and SQIVND (reference sequence). V dropped 6 bases and J dropped 4; count of bases not matched to a gene: 4. The CDR3 contains 13 residues. CDR3: CASRPQGADTQYF. Here the CDR3 DNA reads TGTGCCAGTAGGCCGCAGGGGGCAGATACGCAGTATTTT.